This T cell receptor (beta chain) was observed in a study of T cells after yellow fever vaccination. This clonotype was counted many times. This CDR3 is 15 amino acids long. Looked up from germline, CDR1 is MNHEY and CDR2 is SVGEGT. After removal of 4 bases from V and 0 bases from J, the junction contained 1 base not matched to a gene. TCRdb itself ran the 5' RACE reads through MiXCR, one entry per CDR3 protein. The sample has roughly 74,000 distinct CDR3 sequences, more than 5.5% seen once. This chain links TRBV6-2 or TRBV6-3 with TRBJ2-1, with TRBD2 matching 9 bases. The source material was CD8+ T cells sorted from PBMCs, sampled about 5 days after the first yellow fever vaccination. The source of this sequence is a man aged 18 to 30 who received the YFV17D yellow fever vaccine. The CDR3 protein is CASSLTSGSYNEQFF. The CDR3, as DNA: TGTGCCAGCAGTTTGACTAGCGGCTCCTACAATGAGCAGTTCTTC.